The present T cell receptor beta chain was sequenced within a study of cytomegalovirus exposure and HLA in healthy donors. Study-wide results and caveats: Within a later analysis, the majority of CMV-associated TCR beta chains appeared HLA-restricted.

On this clone: Its cognate antigen is unknown.

The CDR3 has 15 residues. The ends were cut back, 4 bases at V and 4 bases at J, with 18 bases in the middle. The germline gives CDR1 SGHRS, CDR2 YFSETQ. Primers for the PCR totalled 60 Vbeta and 13 Jbeta. Generated by immunoSEQ multiplex PCR, the TCRdb table keeps only in-frame clones and is missing some. The sample consists of more than 90,000 clones, around 81% of them appearing once. The study sampled nominally healthy donors, though unrecorded immune exposures were likely. V is TRBV5-1 and J is TRBJ2-7; TRBD1 might be the D (7 bases). This TCR derives from a man between 25 and 39 years old in good health and CMV-seronegative. Sequencing input: PBMCs. CDR3 coding DNA: TGCGCCAGCAGCCCCCGGTTTCCAGGGGGGTACGAGCAGTACTTC. The encoded protein is CASSPRFPGGYEQYF. The variable domain in full, with the rest retrieved from reference TRBV5-1 and TRBJ2-7, is KAGVTQTPRYLIKTRGQQVTLSCSPISGHRSVSWYQQTPGQGLQFLFEYFSETQRNKGNFPGRFSGRQFSNSRSEMNVSTLELGDSALYLCASSPRFPGGYEQYFGPGTRLTVT.